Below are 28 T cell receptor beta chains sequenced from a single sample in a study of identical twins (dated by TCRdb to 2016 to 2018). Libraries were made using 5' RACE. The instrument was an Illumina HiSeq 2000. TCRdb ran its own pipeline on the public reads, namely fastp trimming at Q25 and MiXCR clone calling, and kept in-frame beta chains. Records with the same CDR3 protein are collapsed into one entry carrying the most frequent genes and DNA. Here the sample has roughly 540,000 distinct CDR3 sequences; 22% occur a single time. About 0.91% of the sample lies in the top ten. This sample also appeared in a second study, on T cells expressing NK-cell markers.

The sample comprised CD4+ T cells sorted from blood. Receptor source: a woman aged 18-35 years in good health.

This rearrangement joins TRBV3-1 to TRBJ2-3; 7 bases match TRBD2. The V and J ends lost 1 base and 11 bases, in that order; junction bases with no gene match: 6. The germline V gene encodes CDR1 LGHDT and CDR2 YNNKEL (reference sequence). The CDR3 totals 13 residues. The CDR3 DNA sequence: TGTGCCAGCAGCCAAGGCGGCAGCGGGGTGCAGTATTTT. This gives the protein CASSQGGSGVQYF.

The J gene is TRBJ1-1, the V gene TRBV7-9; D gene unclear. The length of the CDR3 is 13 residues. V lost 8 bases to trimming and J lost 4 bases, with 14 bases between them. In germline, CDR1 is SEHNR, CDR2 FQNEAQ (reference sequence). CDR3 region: CASGEGMFTEAFF. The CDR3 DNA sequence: TGTGCCAGCGGGGAAGGGATGTTCACTGAAGCTTTCTTT.

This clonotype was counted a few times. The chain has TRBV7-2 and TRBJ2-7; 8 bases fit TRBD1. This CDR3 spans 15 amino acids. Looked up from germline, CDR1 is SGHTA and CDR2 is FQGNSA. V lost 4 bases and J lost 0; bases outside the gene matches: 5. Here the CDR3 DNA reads TGTGCCAGCAGCTCCCAGGGGGCCACCTCCTACGAGCAGTACTTC. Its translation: CASSSQGATSYEQYF.

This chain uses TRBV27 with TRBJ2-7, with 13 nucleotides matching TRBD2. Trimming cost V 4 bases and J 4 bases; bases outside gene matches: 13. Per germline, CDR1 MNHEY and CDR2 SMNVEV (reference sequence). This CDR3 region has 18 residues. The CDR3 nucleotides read TGTGCCAGCAGTTCCGCTCCCCCCCGGACTAGCGGGAGATACGAGCAGTACTTC. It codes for CASSSAPPRTSGRYEQYF.

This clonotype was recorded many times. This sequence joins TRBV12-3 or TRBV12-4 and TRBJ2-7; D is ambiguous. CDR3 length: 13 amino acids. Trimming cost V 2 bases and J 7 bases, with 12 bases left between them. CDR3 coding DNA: TGTGCCAGCAGTTTACTTCCTCCCTCAGAGCAGTACTTC. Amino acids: CASSLLPPSEQYF.

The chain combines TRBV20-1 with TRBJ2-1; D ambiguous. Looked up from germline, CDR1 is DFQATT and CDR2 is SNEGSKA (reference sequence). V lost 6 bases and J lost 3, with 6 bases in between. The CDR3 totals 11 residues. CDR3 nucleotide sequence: TGCAGTGCAATACACTACAATGAGCAGTTCTTC. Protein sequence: CSAIHYNEQFF.

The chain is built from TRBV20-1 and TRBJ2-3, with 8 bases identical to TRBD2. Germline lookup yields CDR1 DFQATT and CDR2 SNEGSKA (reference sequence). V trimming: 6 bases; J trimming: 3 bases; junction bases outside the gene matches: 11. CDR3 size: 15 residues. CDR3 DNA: TGCAGTGCCAACGGTGCGGGGGGCAGGACAGATACGCAGTATTTT. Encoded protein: CSANGAGGRTDTQYF.

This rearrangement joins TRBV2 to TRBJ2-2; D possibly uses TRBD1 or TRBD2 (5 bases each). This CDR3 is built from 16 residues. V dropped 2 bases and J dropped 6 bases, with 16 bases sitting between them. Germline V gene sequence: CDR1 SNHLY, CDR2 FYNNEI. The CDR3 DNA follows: TGTGCCAGCAGTGAATTCGGGGCCGCTGCTGCCGGGGAGCTGTTTTTT. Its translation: CASSEFGAAAAGELFF.

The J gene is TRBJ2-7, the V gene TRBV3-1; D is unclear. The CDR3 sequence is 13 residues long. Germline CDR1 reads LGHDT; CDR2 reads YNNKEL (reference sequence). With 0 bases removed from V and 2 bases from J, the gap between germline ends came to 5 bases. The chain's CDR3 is CASSQDLTYEQYF. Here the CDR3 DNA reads TGTGCCAGCAGCCAAGATCTTACCTACGAGCAGTACTTC.

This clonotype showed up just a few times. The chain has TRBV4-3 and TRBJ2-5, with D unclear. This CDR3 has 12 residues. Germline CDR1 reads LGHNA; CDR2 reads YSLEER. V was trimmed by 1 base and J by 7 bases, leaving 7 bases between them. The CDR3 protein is CASSQVSGTQYF. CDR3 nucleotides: TGCGCCAGCAGCCAAGTATCGGGGACCCAGTACTTC.

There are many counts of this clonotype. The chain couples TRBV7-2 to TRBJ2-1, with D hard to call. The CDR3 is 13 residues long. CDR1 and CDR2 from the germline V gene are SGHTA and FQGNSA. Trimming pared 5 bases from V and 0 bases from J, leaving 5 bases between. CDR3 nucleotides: TGTGCCAGCAGCCTTAGCTCCTACAATGAGCAGTTCTTC. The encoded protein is CASSLSSYNEQFF.

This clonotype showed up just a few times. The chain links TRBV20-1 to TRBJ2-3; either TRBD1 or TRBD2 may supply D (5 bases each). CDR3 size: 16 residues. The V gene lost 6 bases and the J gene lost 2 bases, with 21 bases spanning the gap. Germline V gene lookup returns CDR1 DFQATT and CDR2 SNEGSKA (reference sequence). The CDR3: CSAEPSGTPYTDTQYF. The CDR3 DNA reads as TGCAGTGCGGAACCTTCCGGGACCCCTTACACAGATACGCAGTATTTT.

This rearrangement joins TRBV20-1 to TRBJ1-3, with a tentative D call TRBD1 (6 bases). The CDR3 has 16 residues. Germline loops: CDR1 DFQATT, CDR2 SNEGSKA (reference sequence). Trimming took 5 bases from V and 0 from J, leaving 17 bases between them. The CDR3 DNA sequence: TGCAGTGCTGCTTCGCCGGGACACCGCTCTGGAAACACCATATATTTT. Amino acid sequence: CSAASPGHRSGNTIYF.

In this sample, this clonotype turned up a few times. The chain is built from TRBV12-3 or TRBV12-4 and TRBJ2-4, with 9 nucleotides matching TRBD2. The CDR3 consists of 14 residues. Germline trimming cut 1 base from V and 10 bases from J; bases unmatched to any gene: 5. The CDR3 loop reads CASSLVGSGRIQYF. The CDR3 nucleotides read TGTGCCAGCAGTTTAGTTGGTAGCGGGAGAATTCAGTACTTC.

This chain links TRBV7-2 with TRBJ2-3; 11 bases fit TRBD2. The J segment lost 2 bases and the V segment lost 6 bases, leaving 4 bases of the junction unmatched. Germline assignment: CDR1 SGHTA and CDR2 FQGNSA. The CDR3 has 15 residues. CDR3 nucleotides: TGTGCCAGCAGGACTAGCGGGGTTTTCACAGATACGCAGTATTTT. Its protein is CASRTSGVFTDTQYF.

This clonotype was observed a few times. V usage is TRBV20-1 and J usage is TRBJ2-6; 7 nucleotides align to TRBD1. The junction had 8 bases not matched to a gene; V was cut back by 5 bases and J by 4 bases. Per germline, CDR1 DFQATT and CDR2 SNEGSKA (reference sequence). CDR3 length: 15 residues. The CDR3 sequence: CSAHRGSSGANVLTF. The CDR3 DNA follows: TGCAGTGCTCACAGGGGAAGTTCCGGGGCCAACGTCCTGACTTTC.

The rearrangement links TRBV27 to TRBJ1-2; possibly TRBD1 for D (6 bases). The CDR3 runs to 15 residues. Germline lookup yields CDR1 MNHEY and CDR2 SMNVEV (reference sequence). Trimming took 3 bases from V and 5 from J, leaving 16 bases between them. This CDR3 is CASSFAQGRGYGYTF. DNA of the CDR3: TGTGCCAGCAGTTTCGCCCAGGGAAGGGGGTATGGCTACACCTTC.

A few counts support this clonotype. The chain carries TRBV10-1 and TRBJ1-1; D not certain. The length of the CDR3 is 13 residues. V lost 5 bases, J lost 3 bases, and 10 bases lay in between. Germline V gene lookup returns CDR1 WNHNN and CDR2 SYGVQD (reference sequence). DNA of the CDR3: TGCGCCAGCAGTCAAACTCGCGACACTGAAGCTTTCTTT. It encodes CASSQTRDTEAFF.

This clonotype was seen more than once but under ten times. The CDR3 region has the DNA TGCAGTGCTAGGCTGAGAGGCGGCAATGAGCAGTTCTTC. It codes for CSARLRGGNEQFF. The chain joins TRBV20-1 to TRBJ2-1; D is undetermined. CDR1 is DFQATT and CDR2 is SNEGSKA in the germline V gene (reference sequence). V lost 3 bases and J 6 bases, leaving 12 bases between the germline ends. The CDR3 extends over 13 amino acids.

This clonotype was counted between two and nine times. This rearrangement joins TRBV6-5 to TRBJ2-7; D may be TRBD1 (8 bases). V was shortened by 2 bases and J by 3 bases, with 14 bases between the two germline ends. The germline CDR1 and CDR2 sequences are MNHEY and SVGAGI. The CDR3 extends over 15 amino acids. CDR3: CASSYSGTGRYEQYF. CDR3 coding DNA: TGTGCCAGCAGTTACAGCGGGACAGGTCGCTACGAGCAGTACTTC.

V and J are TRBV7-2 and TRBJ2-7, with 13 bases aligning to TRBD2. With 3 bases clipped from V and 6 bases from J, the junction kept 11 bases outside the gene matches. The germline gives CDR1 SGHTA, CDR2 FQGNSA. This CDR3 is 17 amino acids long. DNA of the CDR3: TGTGCCAGCAGCTTCGGACTAGCGGGAGTTTCGATCCTCGAGCAGTACTTC. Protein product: CASSFGLAGVSILEQYF.

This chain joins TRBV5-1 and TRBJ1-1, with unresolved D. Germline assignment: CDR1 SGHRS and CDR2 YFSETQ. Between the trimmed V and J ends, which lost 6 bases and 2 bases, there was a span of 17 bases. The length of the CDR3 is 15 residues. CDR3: CASMGLGSANTEAFF. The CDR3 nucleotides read TGCGCCAGCATGGGGTTAGGTTCGGCCAACACTGAAGCTTTCTTT.

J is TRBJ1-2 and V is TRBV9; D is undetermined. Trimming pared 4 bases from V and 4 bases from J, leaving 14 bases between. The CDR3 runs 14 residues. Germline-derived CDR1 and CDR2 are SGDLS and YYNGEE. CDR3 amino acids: CASSSGGRSYGYTF. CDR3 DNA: TGTGCCAGCAGCTCCGGCGGCAGGTCCTATGGCTACACCTTC.

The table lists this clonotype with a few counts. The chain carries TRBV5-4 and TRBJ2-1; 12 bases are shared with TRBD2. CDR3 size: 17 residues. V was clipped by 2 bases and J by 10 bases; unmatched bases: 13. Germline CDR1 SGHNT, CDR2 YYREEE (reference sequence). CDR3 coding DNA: TGTGCCAGCAGCTTTCCTAGCGGGGGGGCCAGGCTATCCGAGCAGTTCTTC. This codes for CASSFPSGGARLSEQFF.

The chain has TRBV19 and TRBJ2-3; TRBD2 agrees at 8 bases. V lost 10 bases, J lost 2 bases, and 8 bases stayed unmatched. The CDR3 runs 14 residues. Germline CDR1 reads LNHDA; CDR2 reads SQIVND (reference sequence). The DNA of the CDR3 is TGTGCCACCACGGACGGGGGGGTCACAGATACGCAGTATTTT. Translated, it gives CATTDGGVTDTQYF.

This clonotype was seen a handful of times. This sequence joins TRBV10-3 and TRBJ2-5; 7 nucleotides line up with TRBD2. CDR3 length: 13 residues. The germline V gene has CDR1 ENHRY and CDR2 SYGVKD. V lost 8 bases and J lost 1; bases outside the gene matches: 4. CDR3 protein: CAIGGVSQETQYF. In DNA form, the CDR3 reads TGTGCCATCGGGGGGGTGAGCCAAGAGACCCAGTACTTC.

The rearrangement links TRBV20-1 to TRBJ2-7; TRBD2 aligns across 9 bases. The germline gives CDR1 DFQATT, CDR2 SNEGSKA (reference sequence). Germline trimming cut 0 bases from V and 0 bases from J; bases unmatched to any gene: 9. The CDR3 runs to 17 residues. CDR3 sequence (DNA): TGCAGTGCTAGAGATCGAGGAGCGGGGGGCCTCTCCTACGAGCAGTACTTC. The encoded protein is CSARDRGAGGLSYEQYF.

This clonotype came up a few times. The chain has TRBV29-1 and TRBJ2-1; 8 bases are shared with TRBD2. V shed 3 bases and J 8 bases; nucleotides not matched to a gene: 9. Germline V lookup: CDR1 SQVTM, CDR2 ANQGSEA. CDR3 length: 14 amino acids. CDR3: CSVEARLAGDEQFF. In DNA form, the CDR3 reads TGCAGCGTTGAGGCCCGGCTAGCGGGTGATGAGCAGTTCTTC.